The sequence of this T cell receptor beta chain was determined in a study of breast tumors, draining lymph nodes, adjacent tissues. Findings and limits, study-wide: Tumor T cell lymph node origin was a supported hypothesis, not proven. Tumor and nontumor repertoires were significantly more similar in luminal-like than in basal-like breast cancer.

TCRdb reprocessed the multiplex PCR reads with MiXCR, giving one entry per CDR3 protein. The sample carries approximately 300,000 distinct CDR3 sequences, about 30% recorded once. The lymph nodes were axillary draining lymph nodes from breast cancer patients. Points on this clonotype: Its specificity is not known. The junction does not match germline at one end; this may be a read error.

The V gene's germline CDR1 is SGHTA and CDR2 FQGTGA. The CDR3 consists of 13 residues. This clonotype was obtained from a female donor with breast cancer. Some clones in this sample may be carry-over from other donors' samples. This sequence joins TRBV7-3 and TRBJ2-4, with 7 bases matching TRBD1. Source material: axillary lymph node tissue. Here the CDR3 reads CASSVTGVDIQYF. Here the CDR3 DNA reads TGTGCCAGCAGCGTAACAGGGGTGGACATTCAGTACTTC.